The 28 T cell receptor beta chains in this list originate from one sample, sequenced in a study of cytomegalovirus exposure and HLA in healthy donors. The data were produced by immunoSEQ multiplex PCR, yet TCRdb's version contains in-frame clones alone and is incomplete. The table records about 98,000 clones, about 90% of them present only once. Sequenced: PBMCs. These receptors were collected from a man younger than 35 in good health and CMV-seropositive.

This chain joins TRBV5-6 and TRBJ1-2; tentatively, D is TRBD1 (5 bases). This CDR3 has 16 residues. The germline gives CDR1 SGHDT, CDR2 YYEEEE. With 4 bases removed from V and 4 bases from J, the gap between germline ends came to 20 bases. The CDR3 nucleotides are TGTGCCAGCAGCCCCGTGACAGCAGGCAACTTCTATGGCTACACCTTC. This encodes CASSPVTAGNFYGYTF. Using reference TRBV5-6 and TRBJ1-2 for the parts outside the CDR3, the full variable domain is DAGVTQSPTHLIKTRGQQVTLRCSPKSGHDTVSWYQQALGQGPQFIFQYYEEEERQRGNFPDRFSGHQFPNYSSELNVNALLLGDSALYLCASSPVTAGNFYGYTFGSGTRLTVV.

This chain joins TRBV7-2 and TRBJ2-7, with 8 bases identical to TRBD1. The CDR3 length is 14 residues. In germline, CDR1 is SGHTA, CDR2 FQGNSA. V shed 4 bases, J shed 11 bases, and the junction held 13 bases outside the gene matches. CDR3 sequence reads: CASSSMDRVGMEYF. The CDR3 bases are TGTGCCAGCAGCTCAATGGACAGGGTGGGAATGGAGTACTTC.

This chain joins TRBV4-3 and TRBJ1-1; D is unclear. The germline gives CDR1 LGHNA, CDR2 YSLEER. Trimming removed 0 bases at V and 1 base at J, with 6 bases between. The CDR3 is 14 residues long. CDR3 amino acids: CASSQDLSNTEAFF. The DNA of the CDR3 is TGCGCCAGCAGCCAAGATCTGTCGAACACTGAAGCTTTCTTT.

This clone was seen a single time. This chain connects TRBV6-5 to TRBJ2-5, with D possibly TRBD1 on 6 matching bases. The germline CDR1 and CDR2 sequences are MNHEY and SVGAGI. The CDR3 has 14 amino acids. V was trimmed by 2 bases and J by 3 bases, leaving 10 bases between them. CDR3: CASSYGQLKETQYF. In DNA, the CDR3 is TGTGCCAGCAGTTACGGACAGCTAAAAGAGACCCAGTACTTC.

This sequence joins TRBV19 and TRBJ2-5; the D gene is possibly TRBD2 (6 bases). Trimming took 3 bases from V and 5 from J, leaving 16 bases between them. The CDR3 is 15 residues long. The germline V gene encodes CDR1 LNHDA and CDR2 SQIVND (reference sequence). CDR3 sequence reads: CASSMGGWAGETQYF. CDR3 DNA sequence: TGTGCCAGTAGTATGGGAGGTTGGGCAGGGGAGACCCAGTACTTC.

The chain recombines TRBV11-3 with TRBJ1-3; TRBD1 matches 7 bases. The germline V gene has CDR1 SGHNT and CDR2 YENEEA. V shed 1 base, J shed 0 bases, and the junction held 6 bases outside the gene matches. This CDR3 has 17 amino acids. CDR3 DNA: TGTGCCAGCAGCTTAGCGGGACAGTCTTACTCTGGAAACACCATATATTTT. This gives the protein CASSLAGQSYSGNTIYF.

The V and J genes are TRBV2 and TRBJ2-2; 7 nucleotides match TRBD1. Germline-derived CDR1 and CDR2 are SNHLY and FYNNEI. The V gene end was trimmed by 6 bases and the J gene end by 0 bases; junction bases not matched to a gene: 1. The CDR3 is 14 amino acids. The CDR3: CASRDRTNTGELFF. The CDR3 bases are TGTGCCAGCAGGGACAGGACGAACACCGGGGAGCTGTTTTTT.

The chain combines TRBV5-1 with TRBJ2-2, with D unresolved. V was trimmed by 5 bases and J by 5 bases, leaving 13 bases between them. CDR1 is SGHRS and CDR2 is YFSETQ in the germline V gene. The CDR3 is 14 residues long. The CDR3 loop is CASSFSPETGELFF. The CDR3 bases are TGCGCCAGCAGTTTTTCGCCTGAGACCGGGGAGCTGTTTTTT.

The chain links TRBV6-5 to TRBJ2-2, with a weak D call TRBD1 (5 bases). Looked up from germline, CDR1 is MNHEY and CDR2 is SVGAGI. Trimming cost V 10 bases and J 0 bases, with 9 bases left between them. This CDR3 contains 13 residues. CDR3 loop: CATLGANTGELFF. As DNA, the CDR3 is TGTGCCACCTTAGGGGCGAACACCGGGGAGCTGTTTTTT.

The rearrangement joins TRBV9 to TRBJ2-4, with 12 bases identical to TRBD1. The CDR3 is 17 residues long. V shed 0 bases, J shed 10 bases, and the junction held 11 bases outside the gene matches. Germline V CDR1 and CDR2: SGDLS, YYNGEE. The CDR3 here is CASSVVGTGGPHDIQYF. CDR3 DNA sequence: TGTGCCAGCAGCGTAGTTGGGACAGGGGGCCCCCATGATATTCAGTACTTC. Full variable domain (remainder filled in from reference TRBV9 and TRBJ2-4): DSGVTQTPKHLITATGQRVTLRCSPRSGDLSVYWYQQSLDQGLQFLIQYYNGEERAKGNILERFSAQQFPDLHSELNLSSLELGDSALYFCASSVVGTGGPHDIQYFGAGTRLSVL.

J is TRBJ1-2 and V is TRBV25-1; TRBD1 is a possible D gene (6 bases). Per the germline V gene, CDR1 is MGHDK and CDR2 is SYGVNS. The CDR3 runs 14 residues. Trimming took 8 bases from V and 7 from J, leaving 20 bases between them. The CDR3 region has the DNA TGTGCCAGCCTAAAAATGGGGGCGCTAGTTGGCTACACCTTC. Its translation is CASLKMGALVGYTF.

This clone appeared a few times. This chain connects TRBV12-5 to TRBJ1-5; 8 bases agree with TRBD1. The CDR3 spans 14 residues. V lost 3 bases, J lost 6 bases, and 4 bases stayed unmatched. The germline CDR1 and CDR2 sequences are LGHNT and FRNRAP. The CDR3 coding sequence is TGTGCTAGTGGTTTTCAGGGGGCTATTCAGCCCCAGCATTTT. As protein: CASGFQGAIQPQHF.

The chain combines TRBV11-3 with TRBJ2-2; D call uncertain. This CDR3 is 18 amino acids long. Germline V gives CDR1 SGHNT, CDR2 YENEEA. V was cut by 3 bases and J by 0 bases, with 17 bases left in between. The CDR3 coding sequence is TGTGCCAGCAGCTTGGATGGGTATTGGGCTCCGAACACCGGGGAGCTGTTTTTT. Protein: CASSLDGYWAPNTGELFF.

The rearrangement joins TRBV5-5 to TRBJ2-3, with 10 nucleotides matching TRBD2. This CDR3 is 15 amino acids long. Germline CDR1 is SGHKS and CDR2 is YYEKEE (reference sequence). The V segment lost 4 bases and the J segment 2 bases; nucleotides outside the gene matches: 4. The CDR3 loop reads CASSVLAGTTDTQYF. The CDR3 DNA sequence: TGTGCCAGCAGCGTACTAGCGGGGACCACAGATACGCAGTATTTT. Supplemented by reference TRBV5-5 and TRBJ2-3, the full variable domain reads DAGVTQSPTHLIKTRGQQVTLRCSPISGHKSVSWYQQVLGQGPQFIFQYYEKEERGRGNFPDRFSARQFPNYSSELNVNALLLGDSALYLCASSVLAGTTDTQYFGPGTRLTVL.

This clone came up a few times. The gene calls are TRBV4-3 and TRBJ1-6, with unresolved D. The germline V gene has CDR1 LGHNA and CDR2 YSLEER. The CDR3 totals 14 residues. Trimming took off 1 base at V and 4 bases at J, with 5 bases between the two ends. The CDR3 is CASSQVLYNSPLHF. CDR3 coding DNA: TGCGCCAGCAGCCAAGTATTGTATAATTCACCCCTCCACTTT.

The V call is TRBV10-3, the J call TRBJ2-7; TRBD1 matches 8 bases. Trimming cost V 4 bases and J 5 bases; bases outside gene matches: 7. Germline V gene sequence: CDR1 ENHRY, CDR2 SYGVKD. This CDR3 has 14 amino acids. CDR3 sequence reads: CAISAVTGVHEQYF. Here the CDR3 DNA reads TGTGCCATCAGTGCGGTGACAGGGGTTCACGAGCAGTACTTC.

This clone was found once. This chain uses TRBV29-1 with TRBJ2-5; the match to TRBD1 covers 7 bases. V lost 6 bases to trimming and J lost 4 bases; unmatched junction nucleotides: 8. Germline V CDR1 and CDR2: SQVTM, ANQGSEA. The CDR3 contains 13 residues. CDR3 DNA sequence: TGCAGCGTAGCGACACAGGGGTTAGAGACCCAGTACTTC. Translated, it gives CSVATQGLETQYF.

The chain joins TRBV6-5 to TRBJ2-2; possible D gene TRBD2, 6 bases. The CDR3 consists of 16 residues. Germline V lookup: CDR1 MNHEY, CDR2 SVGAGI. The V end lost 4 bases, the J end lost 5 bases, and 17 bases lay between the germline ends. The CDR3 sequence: CASSFPGKAGTGELFF. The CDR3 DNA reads TGTGCCAGCAGTTTCCCAGGGAAGGCGGGGACCGGGGAGCTGTTTTTT.

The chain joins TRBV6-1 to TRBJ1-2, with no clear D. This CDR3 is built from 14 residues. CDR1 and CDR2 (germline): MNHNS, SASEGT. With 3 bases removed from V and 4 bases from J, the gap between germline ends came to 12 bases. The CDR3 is CASSDVVHPYGYTF. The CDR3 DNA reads TGTGCCAGCAGTGATGTCGTACACCCCTATGGCTACACCTTC.

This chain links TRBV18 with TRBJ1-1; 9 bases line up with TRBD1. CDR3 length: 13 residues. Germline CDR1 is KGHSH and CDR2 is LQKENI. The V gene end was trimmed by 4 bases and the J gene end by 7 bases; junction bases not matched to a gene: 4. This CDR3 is CASSLDRGSEAFF. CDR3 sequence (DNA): TGTGCCAGCTCACTTGACAGGGGGAGTGAAGCTTTCTTT.

CDR3 DNA: TGTGCCAGCTCACCTCGACAGGGTACCAGCTCCTACGAGCAGTACTTC. The encoded protein is CASSPRQGTSSYEQYF. The chain is built from TRBV18 and TRBJ2-7, with TRBD1 identical over 7 bases. From germline, CDR1 is KGHSH and CDR2 LQKENI. The ends lost 3 bases at V and 0 bases at J; junction bases unmatched: 8. CDR3 length equals 16 residues.

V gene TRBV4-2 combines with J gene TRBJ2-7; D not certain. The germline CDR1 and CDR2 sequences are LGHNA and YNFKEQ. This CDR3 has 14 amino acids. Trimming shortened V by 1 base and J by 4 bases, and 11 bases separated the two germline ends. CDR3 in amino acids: CASSQVPRVYEQYF. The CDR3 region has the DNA TGTGCCAGCAGCCAAGTTCCGCGAGTTTACGAGCAGTACTTC.

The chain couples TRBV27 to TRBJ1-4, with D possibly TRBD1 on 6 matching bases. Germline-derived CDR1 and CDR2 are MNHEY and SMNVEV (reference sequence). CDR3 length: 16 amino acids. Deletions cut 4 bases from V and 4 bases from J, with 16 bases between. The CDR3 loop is CASSSPTTGHNEKLFF. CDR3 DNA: TGTGCCAGCAGTTCCCCTACGACAGGCCATAATGAAAAACTGTTTTTT.

This CDR3 reads CASSGQREQYF. The CDR3 DNA reads TGTGCCAGCAGTGGACAGAGGGAGCAGTACTTC. This chain uses TRBV6-5 with TRBJ2-7; weak D call: TRBD1 (6 bases). V was clipped by 5 bases and J by 7 bases, with 9 bases between them. CDR3 size: 11 residues. Germline CDR1 is MNHEY and CDR2 is SVGAGI.

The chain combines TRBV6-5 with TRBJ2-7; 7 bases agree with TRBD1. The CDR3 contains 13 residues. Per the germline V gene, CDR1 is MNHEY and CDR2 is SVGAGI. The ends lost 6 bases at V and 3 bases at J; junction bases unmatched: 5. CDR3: CASRSDRHYEQYF. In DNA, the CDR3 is TGTGCCAGCAGGTCGGACAGGCACTACGAGCAGTACTTC.

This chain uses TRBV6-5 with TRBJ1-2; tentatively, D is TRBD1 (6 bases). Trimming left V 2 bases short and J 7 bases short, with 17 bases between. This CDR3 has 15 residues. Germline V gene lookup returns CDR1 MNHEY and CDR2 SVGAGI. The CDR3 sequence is CASSYGGGQRSGYTF. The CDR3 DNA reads TGTGCCAGCAGTTACGGGGGGGGCCAACGCTCTGGCTACACCTTC.

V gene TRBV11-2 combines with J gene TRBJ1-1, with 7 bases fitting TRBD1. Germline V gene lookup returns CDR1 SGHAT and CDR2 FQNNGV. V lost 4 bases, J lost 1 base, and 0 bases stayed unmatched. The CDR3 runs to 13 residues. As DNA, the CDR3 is TGTGCCAGCAGCTGGGACAGGAACACTGAAGCTTTCTTT. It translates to CASSWDRNTEAFF.

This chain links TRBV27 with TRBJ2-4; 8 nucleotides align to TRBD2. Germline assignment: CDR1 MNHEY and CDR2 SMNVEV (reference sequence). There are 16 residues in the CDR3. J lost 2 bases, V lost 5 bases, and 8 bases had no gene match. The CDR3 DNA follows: TGTGCCAGCAGTCCCCGGGAGGGGGTGTCCAAAAACATTCAGTACTTC. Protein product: CASSPREGVSKNIQYF.